This T cell receptor beta chain derives from a study of blood T cell repertoires in COVID-19. Study-wide context: Some COVID-19 samples were acute and others convalescent; all came from the United States, Italy and Spain. From T cells, B-cell-depleted T cells, or PBMCs came the material, which was cDNA or gDNA.

Repertoires were generated with immunoSEQ multiplex PCR, while TCRdb's copy carries only in-frame clones and drops some. This table has a few hundred thousand clones, around 87% appearing once. V shed 5 bases, J shed 3 bases, and the junction held 7 bases outside the gene matches. Germline CDR1 is SEHNR and CDR2 is FQNEAQ (reference sequence). This CDR3 region has 16 residues. Material: PBMCs or T cells enriched from blood (not recorded which). The rearrangement uses TRBV7-9 and TRBJ2-7, with 13 bases that match TRBD2. The TCR was taken from a man between 35 and 55 years old in a cohort exposed to, infected with or recovered from COVID-19 (not recorded which). CDR3 DNA: TGTGCCAGCAGCCATTCGGGACTAGCGGGGTACTACGAGCAGTACTTC. Its protein is CASSHSGLAGYYEQYF.